Listed below are T cell receptor beta chains from one sample, sequenced in a study of cytomegalovirus exposure and HLA in healthy donors. Method: immunoSEQ multiplex PCR; TCRdb's copy keeps in-frame clones and lacks some. The sample holds tens of thousands of clones, approximately 79% seen once. Sequencing was carried out using PBMCs. The source of these receptors is a man under 40 in good health and CMV-seronegative. Each CDR3 is given with its conserved first and last residue. Each record gives: V gene, D gene, J gene, clone size, CDR3 protein, CDR3 DNA. The D gene is left open where the match is weak. Part of the rows lack a size; the others show once, few, many or a class for expanded clones.

TRBV30	NA	TRBJ1-1	NA	CAWSVQMNTEAFF	TGTGCCTGGAGTGTACAGATGAACACTGAAGCTTTCTTT
TRBV4-1	NA	TRBJ1-1	NA	CASSQSWAGASNTEAFF	TGCGCCAGCAGCCAATCGTGGGCAGGGGCGTCGAACACTGAAGCTTTCTTT
TRBV7-3	NA	TRBJ2-3	NA	CASSQRAGLGTDTQYF	TGTGCCAGCAGCCAACGGGCGGGGCTGGGTACAGATACGCAGTATTTT
TRBV25-1	TRBD1	TRBJ1-2	NA	CASSRQGESGYTF	TGTGCCAGCAGTCGACAGGGGGAGTCTGGCTACACCTTC
TRBV5-1	TRBD2	TRBJ2-7	NA	CASSYGHVVGGTYEQYF	TGCGCCAGCAGCTACGGCCACGTTGTGGGGGGGACCTACGAGCAGTACTTC
TRBV10-3	TRBD1	TRBJ2-7	NA	CAITTGENHEQYF	TGTGCCATCACCACAGGGGAAAATCACGAGCAGTACTTC
TRBV6-1	NA	TRBJ2-7	NA	CASRRATYEQYF	TGTGCCAGCAGGCGAGCGACCTACGAGCAGTACTTC
TRBV12-5	NA	TRBJ1-2	once	CASGPGTANYGYTF	TGTGCTAGTGGTCCCGGGACTGCCAACTATGGCTACACCTTC
TRBV6-5	NA	TRBJ1-1	few	CASRTRGNTEAFF	TGTGCCAGCAGGACCCGGGGAAACACTGAAGCTTTCTTT
TRBV2	TRBD1	TRBJ1-2	NA	CASSIGQGALGYTF	TGTGCCAGCAGTATCGGACAGGGGGCGTTGGGCTACACCTTC
TRBV5-1	NA	TRBJ1-4	few	CASSLMLGQSGEKLFF	TGCGCCAGCAGCTTGATGTTGGGTCAGTCAGGTGAAAAACTGTTTTTT
TRBV7-9	NA	TRBJ1-6	once	CASSLEADNSPLHF	TGTGCCAGCAGCTTAGAAGCGGATAATTCACCCCTCCACTTT
TRBV23-1	TRBD1	TRBJ2-5	NA	CASSRSWQGAGETQYF	TGCGCCAGCAGTCGATCATGGCAGGGGGCTGGGGAGACCCAGTACTTC
TRBV7-2	NA	TRBJ2-5	NA	CASSLASQAQETQYF	TGTGCCAGCAGCTTAGCGTCTCAGGCCCAAGAGACCCAGTACTTC
TRBV28	NA	TRBJ2-6	NA	CASSPDSSGANVLTF	TGTGCCAGCAGCCCCGATAGCTCTGGGGCCAACGTCCTGACTTTC
TRBV7-6	TRBD2	TRBJ2-5	NA	CASSSTSGGQETQYF	TGTGCCAGCAGCTCTACTAGCGGGGGGCAAGAGACCCAGTACTTC
TRBV5-6	TRBD1	TRBJ1-1	NA	CASSLASGGFNTEAFF	TGTGCCAGCAGCTTGGCATCAGGGGGCTTTAACACTGAAGCTTTCTTT
TRBV5-1	TRBD1	TRBJ1-4	few	CASSWRTGTTNEKLFF	TGCGCCAGCAGCTGGAGGACAGGGACCACTAATGAAAAACTGTTTTTT
TRBV27	TRBD1	TRBJ1-5	few	CASSFSGTGDNQPQHF	TGTGCCAGCAGCTTTTCCGGGACAGGGGACAATCAGCCCCAGCATTTT
TRBV6-1	NA	TRBJ2-7	NA	CASSAGTTLTYEQYF	TGTGCCAGCAGTGCCGGGACAACTTTAACTTACGAGCAGTACTTC
TRBV6-1	NA	TRBJ1-1	few	CATTRHYTEAFF	TGTGCCACTACCCGACATTACACTGAAGCTTTCTTT
TRBV4-3	TRBD2	TRBJ2-2	NA	CASSISGGATGELFF	TGCGCCAGCAGCATTAGCGGGGGGGCAACCGGGGAGCTGTTTTTT
TRBV30	NA	TRBJ2-2	NA	CAWSRSSTGELFF	TGTGCCTGGAGTCGTTCCTCCACCGGGGAGCTGTTTTTT
TRBV28	NA	TRBJ2-7	NA	CASSFFGDEQYF	TGTGCCAGCAGTTTCTTCGGGGACGAGCAGTACTTC
TRBV5-1	TRBD1	TRBJ1-2	once	CASSLGQGIGVEGYTF	TGCGCCAGCAGCTTGGGACAGGGAATCGGTGTAGAGGGCTACACCTTC
TRBV9	NA	TRBJ1-5	NA	CASSRGGGIGQPQHF	TGTGCCAGCAGCCGCGGTGGGGGGATAGGTCAGCCCCAGCATTTT
TRBV29-1	NA	TRBJ2-3	NA	CSVNGDRTTDTQYF	TGCAGCGTTAACGGAGACAGGACCACAGATACGCAGTATTTT
TRBV18	NA	TRBJ2-5	NA	CASSKGQGGAKETQYF	TGTGCCAGCTCAAAGGGGCAAGGCGGGGCCAAAGAGACCCAGTACTTC
TRBV5-6	NA	TRBJ1-5	once	CASSLGGIFASNQPQHF	TGTGCCAGCAGCTTGGGAGGGATCTTTGCAAGCAATCAGCCCCAGCATTTT
TRBV28	NA	TRBJ1-4	NA	CASTLTGSATNEKLFF	TGTGCCAGCACATTAACAGGGTCGGCAACTAATGAAAAACTGTTTTTT
TRBV6-5	TRBD1	TRBJ1-2	NA	CVSSRQGRYGYTF	TGTGTCAGCAGCCGACAGGGCCGCTATGGCTACACCTTC
TRBV27	TRBD1	TRBJ1-1	NA	CASSSYGTGLVRLKRGEAFF	TGTGCCAGCAGTTCGTACGGGACAGGTCTGGTTCGGCTAAAACGGGGTGAAGCTTTCTTT
TRBV14	NA	TRBJ1-4	NA	CASSQKRIGGGEKLFF	TGTGCCAGCAGCCAGAAAAGAATTGGAGGAGGTGAAAAACTGTTTTTT
TRBV7-2	NA	TRBJ2-5	few	CASRGTTGTKTQYF	TGTGCCAGCAGGGGGACAACAGGCACGAAGACCCAGTACTTC
TRBV9	NA	TRBJ2-1	NA	CASSVEGGSYNEQFF	TGTGCCAGCAGCGTCGAGGGAGGCTCCTACAATGAGCAGTTCTTC
TRBV4-3	NA	TRBJ2-3	NA	CASSQDIRDTQYF	TGCGCCAGCAGCCAAGATATCAGAGATACGCAGTATTTT
TRBV4-1	TRBD1	TRBJ2-6	once	CASSQERDRVFSGANVLTF	TGCGCCAGCAGCCAAGAAAGGGACAGGGTGTTCTCCGGGGCCAACGTCCTGACTTTC
TRBV5-1	NA	TRBJ1-5	NA	CASSPTGLSNQPQHF	TGCGCCAGCAGCCCTACGGGACTTAGCAATCAGCCCCAGCATTTT
TRBV5-1	NA	TRBJ1-1	NA	CASSFERGDTEAFF	TGCGCCAGCAGCTTCGAGCGGGGGGACACTGAAGCTTTCTTT
TRBV30	TRBD1	TRBJ1-5	NA	CAWKGDSENQPQHF	TGTGCCTGGAAGGGGGACAGTGAGAATCAGCCCCAGCATTTT